This TCR beta chain originates from a study of graft-versus-host responses after intestinal transplantation. The wider study: Recipients received multivisceral, liver-intestinal, or isolated intestinal transplants. Uniformly, recipients were administered anti-thymocyte globulin induction with subsequent tacrolimus and steroids for approximately 3 years.

V lost 9 bases to trimming and J lost 4 bases, with 22 bases between them. CDR1 SNHLY and CDR2 FYNNEI come from the germline V gene. The CDR3 consists of 15 residues. General study points: Allograft clonal ratios (graft-versus-host to host-versus-graft) were high in patients who had graft-donor T cell macrochimerism. Some GvH clones were seen earlier in gut or blood, suggesting intestinal origin.

TCRdb's table, derived via immunoSEQ multiplex PCR, lists solely in-frame clones and lacks some. The table lists some 86,000 clones, around 90% of them singletons, with around 0.3% in the top ten. This clone was counted between two and nine times. Its target is unknown. The sample was unstimulated CD4+ T cells sorted from spleen or lymph node cells, taken before transplant. This receptor was taken from a human donor who was the organ donor for an intestinal transplant. V and J are TRBV2 and TRBJ2-7; possibly TRBD2 for D (7 bases). CDR3 residues: CARSEGGAPLYEQYF. In nucleotides, the CDR3 is TGTGCCAGATCGGAGGGGGGGGCTCCATTGTACGAGCAGTACTTC.